This TCR beta chain was recorded in a study of early T cells in non-severe SARS-CoV-2 infection. Study-level points and caveats: Using VDJdb, the matching emphasized anti-spike CD8 responses while missing private and CD4 specificities.

As concerns this clonotype: Antigen unknown.

Trimming cost V 7 bases and J 0 bases, with 12 bases left between them. CDR3 length: 14 residues. CDR1 and CDR2 from the germline V gene are MNHNS and SASEGT. Individual cDNA molecules were tagged with unique molecular identifiers. TCRdb analysed the 5' RACE reads with MiXCR anew, one entry per CDR3 protein. The sample lists 70,000 or so distinct CDR3 sequences; roughly 4.6% were seen once. The input for sequencing was whole blood, taken at baseline. The chain employs TRBV6-1 and TRBJ1-2, with D possibly being TRBD1 (5 bases). The TCR originated in an adult who was a healthcare worker with PCR-confirmed SARS-CoV-2 infection or an uninfected control (not recorded which). The donor label of this sample is uncertain. This chain's CDR3 is CASTRQSANYGYTF. CDR3 in DNA: TGTGCCAGCACCCGACAGTCCGCTAACTATGGCTACACCTTC.